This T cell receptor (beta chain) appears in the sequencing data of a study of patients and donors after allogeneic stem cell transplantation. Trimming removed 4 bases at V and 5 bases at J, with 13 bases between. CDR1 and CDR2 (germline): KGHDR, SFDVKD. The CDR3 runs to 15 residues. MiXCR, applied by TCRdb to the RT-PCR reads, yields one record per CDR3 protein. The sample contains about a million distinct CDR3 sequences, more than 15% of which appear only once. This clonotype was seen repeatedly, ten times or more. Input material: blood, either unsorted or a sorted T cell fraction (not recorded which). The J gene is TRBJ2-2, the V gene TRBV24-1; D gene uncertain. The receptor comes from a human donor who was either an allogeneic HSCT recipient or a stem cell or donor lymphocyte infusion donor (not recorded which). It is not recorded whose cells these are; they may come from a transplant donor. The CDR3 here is CATSDRLFGTGELFF. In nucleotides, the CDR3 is TGTGCCACCAGTGACCGGCTGTTTGGGACCGGGGAGCTGTTTTTT.